This paragraph reports one TCR beta chain. In this sample, this clone turned up a few times. No cognate antigen has been identified for it. Qualities for individual bases were not recorded, and no much larger clone is one base off. The CDR3 covers 16 residues, taking in both the cysteine and the phenylalanine. The read is trimmed to its CDR3 DNA, 48 bases read in frame from base 1. At the junction V is shortened by 1 base and J by 5 bases, with 17 bases in between. The germline V gene yields SGDLS for CDR1 and YYNGEE for CDR2. From each donor, a single peripheral blood sample of approximately 0.11 L on average was drawn into heparinised tubes. A BD FACSAria II was used to sort naive, central memory, regulatory and stem cell-like memory CD4+ T cells with a panel that included CD45RO, CCR7, CD25, CD127, CD95 and CD27. Purity was above 98% for every sorted population. PBMCs were isolated right away by Lymphoprep density gradient centrifugation and were stained directly, without culture. To minimize batch effects, samples were stained and sorted in pairs, one healthy donor with one patient per experiment.

The data derive from a study of beta chain features in type 1 diabetes (dated by TCRdb to the late 2010s). For context, the study as a whole: Mean age, gender distribution, total cell number and subset yield were not different between patients and healthy donors. In the study, TCRB repertoires of sorted circulating CD4+ T cell subsets from recently diagnosed type 1 diabetes patients were compared with those of matched healthy donors. A total of roughly 110 million sorted cells were examined across all samples, and the number of cells per subset was strongly correlated with RNA yield. Regulatory and stem cell-like memory subsets were isolated from only 8 patients and roughly 8 healthy donors, whereas naive and central memory subsets came from all 30 or so donors. General study outcomes and caveats: A moderate but significant shortening of TCRB CDR3 length was observed in type 1 diabetes patients in all four CD4+ subsets. Because small numbers of individuals were included in the HLA sub-analyses, any influence of HLA type on TCRB rearrangement was left unresolved. At VDJ recombination sites, type 1 diabetes patients had fewer insertions and more deleted nucleotides, which implies abnormalities in thymic rearrangement. PCR might favor shorter templates, but patient and control samples were amplified and corrected together, so any skew would affect both groups equally. Naive, central memory and regulatory TCRB repertoires appeared more similar among patients than among healthy donors. Because cDNA rather than genomic DNA was sequenced, highly expressing activated cells could have been over-represented, although no difference in activation and CD3 levels was found between groups.

The High Capacity cDNA Reverse Transcription Kit was used to reverse transcribe all of the isolated RNA, meaning that expressed TCRB transcripts were what got sequenced. Naive, central memory and regulatory T cell samples underwent deep immunoSEQ sequencing, averaging about 3.57 million total reads per sample. Sorted cells were lysed in RLT buffer and RNA was extracted with DNase-treated RNeasy Micro or Mini kits, depending on cell number. To prevent cross-contamination, every cell subset was processed on its own, while patient and healthy donor samples were processed together. The immunoSEQ multiplex PCR was used to amplify TCRB sequences from cDNA, generating 87-bp fragments that spanned the CDR3 region. Amplicons were sequenced on the Illumina HiSeq platform. Per the authors' processing: Synthetic template baselines were used to correct PCR bias computationally, reads within Hamming distance 2 were collapsed, and singletons that could not be merged were discarded. Reads were aligned against IMGT so that V, D and J genes, CDR3 length and insertions or deletions at six rearrangement sites could be assigned. Within each subset, clonotype counts were normalized to sorted cell number, after which true diversity and Gini coefficients were computed with the tcR R package. The overlap coefficient, calculated on TCRB nucleotide sequences, was used to measure repertoire sharing. What TCRdb holds here is the immuneACCESS table cut down to in-frame rearrangements. Part of the clones is not present; checked against another copy, under half of the missing clones reflect an unresolved V gene, and the others are unexplained. For V, J and clone size, that table is used; D and trimming come from the DNA. The sample profile shows about 140,000 clones; 6.5% to 8.5% of them were found once. Around 1.5% of the sample comes from the top ten.

This sequence originates from a woman in her twenties or thirties in good health. The sequence is built from TRBV9 and TRBJ2-3; tentative D gene TRBD2, with 6 bases matching. Specimen: central memory CD4+ T cells from blood. The encoded CDR3 is CASSVLGEDHGDTQYF. The nucleotide sequence reads as follows: TGTGCCAGCAGCGTATTGGGGGAGGATCATGGAGATACGCAGTATTTT.